Below, one T cell receptor (beta chain) is given with its context. Clones were sequenced by immunoSEQ multiplex PCR, and TCRdb holds only the in-frame ones, with some missing. This table holds roughly 97,000 clones, roughly nine tenths found once. This sample was taken from a study of T cell responses to AZD1222 COVID-19 vaccine. The V end lost 4 bases, the J end lost 0 bases, and 7 bases lay between the germline ends. Germline CDR1 reads MNHEY; CDR2 reads SVGAGI. This CDR3 region has 13 residues. This chain uses TRBV6-5 with TRBJ2-7; D ambiguous. The receptor was derived from an adult who received the MenACWY meningococcal vaccine as a control. This specimen was peripheral blood, taken 28 days after the second dose of the MenACWY control vaccine. The CDR3 here is CASSSRFSYEQYF. CDR3 coding DNA: TGTGCCAGCAGTTCCCGGTTCTCCTACGAGCAGTACTTC.